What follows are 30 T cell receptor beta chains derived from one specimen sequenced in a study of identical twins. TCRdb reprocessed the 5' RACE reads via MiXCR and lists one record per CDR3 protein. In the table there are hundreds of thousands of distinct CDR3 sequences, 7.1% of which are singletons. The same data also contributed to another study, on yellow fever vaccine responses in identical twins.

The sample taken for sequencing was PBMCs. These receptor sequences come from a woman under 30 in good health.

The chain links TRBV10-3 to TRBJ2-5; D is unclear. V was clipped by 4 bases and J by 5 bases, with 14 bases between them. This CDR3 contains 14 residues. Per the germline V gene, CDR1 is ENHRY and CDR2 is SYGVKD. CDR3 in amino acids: CAISGTGLGETQYF. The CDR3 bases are TGTGCCATCAGTGGAACGGGCTTAGGGGAGACCCAGTACTTC.

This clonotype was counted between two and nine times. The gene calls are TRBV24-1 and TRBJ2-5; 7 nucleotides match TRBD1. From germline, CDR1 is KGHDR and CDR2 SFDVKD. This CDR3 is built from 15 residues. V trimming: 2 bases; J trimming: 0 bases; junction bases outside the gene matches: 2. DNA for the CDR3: TGTGCCACCAGTGATTCCAGGGGGAACCAAGAGACCCAGTACTTC. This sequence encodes CATSDSRGNQETQYF.

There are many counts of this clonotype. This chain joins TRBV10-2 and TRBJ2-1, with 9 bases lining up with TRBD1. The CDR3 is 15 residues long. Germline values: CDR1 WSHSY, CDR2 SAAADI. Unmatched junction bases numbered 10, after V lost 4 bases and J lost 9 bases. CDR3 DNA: TGCGCCAGCAGTGGCGGACAGGGGAAAGACCGTGAGCAGTTCTTC. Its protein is CASSGGQGKDREQFF.

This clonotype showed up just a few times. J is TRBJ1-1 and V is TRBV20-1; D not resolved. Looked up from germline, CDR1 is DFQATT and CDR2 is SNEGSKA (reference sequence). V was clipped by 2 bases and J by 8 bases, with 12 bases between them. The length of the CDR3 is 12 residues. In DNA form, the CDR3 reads TGCAGTGCTAGATGTTGGACTCCGGAAGCTTTCTTT. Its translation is CSARCWTPEAFF.

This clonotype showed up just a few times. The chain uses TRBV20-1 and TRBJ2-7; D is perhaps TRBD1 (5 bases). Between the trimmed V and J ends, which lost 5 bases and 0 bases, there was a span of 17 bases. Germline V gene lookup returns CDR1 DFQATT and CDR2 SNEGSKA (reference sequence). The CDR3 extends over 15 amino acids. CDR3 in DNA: TGCAGTGCTTCGCCTGGGGCGGAGAGCTCCTACGAGCAGTACTTC. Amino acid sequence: CSASPGAESSYEQYF.

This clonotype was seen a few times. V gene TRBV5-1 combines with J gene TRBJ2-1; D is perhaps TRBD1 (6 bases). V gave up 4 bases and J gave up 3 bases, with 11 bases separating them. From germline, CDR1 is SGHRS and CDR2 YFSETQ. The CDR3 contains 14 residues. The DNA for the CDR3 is TGCGCCAGCAGCACCCGGGACAACTACAATGAGCAGTTCTTC. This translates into CASSTRDNYNEQFF.

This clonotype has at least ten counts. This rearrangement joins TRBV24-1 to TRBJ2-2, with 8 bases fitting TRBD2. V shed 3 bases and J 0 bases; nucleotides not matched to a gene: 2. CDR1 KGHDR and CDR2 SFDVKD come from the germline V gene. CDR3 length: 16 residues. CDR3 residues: CATSDILAANTGELFF. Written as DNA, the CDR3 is TGTGCCACCAGTGATATACTAGCGGCGAACACCGGGGAGCTGTTTTTT.

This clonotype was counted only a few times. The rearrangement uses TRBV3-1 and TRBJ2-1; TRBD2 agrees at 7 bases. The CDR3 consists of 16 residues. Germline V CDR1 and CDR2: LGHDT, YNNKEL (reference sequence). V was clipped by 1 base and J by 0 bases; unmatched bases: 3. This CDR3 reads CASSQGRDYSYNEQFF. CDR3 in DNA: TGTGCCAGCAGCCAAGGGAGGGACTACTCCTACAATGAGCAGTTCTTC.

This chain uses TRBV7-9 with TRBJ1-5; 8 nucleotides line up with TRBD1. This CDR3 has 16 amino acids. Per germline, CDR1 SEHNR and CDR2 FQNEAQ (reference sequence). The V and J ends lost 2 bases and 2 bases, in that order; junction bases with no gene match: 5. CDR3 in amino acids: CASSLSSTGGNQPQHF. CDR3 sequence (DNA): TGTGCCAGCAGCTTATCTTCGACAGGGGGCAATCAGCCCCAGCATTTT.

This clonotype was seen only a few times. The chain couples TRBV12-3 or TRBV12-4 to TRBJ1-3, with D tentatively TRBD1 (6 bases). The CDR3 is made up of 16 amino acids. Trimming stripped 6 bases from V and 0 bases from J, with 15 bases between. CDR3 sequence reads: CASSTGTGTSGNTIYF. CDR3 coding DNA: TGTGCCAGCAGCACGGGTACAGGGACCTCTGGAAACACCATATATTTT.

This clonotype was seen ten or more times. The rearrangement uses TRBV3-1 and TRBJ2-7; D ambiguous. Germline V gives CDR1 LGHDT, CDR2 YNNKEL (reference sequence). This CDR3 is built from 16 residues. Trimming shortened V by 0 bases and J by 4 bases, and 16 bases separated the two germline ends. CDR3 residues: CASSQEGFRPLYEQYF. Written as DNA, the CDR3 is TGTGCCAGCAGCCAAGAAGGGTTTCGCCCATTATACGAGCAGTACTTC.

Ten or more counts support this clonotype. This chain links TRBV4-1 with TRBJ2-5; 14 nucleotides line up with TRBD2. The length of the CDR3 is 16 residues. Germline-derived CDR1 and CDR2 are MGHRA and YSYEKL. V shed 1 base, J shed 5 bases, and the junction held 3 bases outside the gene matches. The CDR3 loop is CASSQAGLAGGETQYF. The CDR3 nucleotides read TGCGCCAGCAGCCAAGCTGGACTAGCGGGAGGTGAGACCCAGTACTTC.

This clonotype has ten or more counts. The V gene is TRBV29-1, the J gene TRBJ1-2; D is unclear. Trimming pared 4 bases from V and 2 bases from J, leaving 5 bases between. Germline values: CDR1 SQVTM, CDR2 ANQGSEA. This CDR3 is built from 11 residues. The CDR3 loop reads CSVGLNYGYTF. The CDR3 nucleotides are TGCAGCGTTGGCCTGAACTATGGCTACACCTTC.

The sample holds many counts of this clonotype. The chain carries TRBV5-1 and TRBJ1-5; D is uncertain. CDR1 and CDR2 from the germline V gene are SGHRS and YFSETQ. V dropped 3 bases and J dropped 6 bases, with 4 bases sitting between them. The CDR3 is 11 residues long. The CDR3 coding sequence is TGCGCCAGCAGCTGCAGTCAGCCCCAGCATTTT. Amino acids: CASSCSQPQHF.

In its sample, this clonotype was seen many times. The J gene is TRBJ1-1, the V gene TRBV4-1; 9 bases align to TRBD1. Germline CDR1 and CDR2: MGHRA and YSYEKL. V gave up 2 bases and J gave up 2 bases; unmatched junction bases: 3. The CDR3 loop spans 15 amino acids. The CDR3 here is CASSQSGQGNTEAFF. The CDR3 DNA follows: TGCGCCAGCAGCCAATCGGGACAGGGTAACACTGAAGCTTTCTTT.

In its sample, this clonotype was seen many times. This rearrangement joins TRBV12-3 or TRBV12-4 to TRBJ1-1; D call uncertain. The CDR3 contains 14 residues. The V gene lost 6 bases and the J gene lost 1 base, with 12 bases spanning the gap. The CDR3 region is CASSGRWGNTEAFF. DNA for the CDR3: TGTGCCAGCAGCGGGAGGTGGGGGAACACTGAAGCTTTCTTT.

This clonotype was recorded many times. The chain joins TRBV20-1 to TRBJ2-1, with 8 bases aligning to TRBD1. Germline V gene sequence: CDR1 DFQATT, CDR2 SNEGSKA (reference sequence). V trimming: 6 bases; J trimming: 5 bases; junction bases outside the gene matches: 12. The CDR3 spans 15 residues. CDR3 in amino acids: CSALNQMTGDNEQFF. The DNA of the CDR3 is TGCAGTGCCCTGAACCAGATGACAGGGGACAATGAGCAGTTCTTC.

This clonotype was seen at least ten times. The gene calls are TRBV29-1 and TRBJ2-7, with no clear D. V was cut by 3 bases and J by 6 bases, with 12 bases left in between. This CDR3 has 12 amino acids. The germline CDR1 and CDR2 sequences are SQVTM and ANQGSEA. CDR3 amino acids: CSVDIGKGEQYF. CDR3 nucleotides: TGCAGCGTTGATATAGGGAAGGGCGAGCAGTACTTC.

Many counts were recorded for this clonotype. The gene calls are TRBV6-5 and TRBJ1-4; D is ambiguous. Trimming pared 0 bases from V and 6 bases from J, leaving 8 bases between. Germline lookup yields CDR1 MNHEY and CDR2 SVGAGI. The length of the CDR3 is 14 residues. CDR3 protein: CASSYSSFDEKLFF. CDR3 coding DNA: TGTGCCAGCAGTTACTCGAGCTTCGATGAAAAACTGTTTTTT.

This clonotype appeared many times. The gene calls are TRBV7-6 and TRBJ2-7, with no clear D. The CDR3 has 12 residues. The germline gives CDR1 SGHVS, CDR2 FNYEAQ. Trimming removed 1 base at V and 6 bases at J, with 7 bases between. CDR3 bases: TGTGCCAGCAGCTTAGATTTGGGCGAGCAGTACTTC. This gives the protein CASSLDLGEQYF.

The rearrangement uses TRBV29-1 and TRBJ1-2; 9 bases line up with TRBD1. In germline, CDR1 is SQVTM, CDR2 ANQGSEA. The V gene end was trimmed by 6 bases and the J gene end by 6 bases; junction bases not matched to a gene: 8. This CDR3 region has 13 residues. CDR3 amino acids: CSVAGTGQNGYTF. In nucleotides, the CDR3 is TGCAGCGTAGCCGGGACAGGGCAAAATGGCTACACCTTC.

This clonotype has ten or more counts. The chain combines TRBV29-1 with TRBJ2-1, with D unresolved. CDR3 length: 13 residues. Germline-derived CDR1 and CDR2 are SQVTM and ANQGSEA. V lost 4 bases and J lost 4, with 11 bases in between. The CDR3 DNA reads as TGCAGCGTTGTCTCTCAACTTTACAATGAGCAGTTCTTC. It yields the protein CSVVSQLYNEQFF.

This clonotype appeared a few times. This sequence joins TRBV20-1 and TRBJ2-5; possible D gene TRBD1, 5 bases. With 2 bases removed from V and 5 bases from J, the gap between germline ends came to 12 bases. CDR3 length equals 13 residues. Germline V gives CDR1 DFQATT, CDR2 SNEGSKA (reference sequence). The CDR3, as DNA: TGCAGTGCTAGAAGACAGAGGTTCGAGACCCAGTACTTC. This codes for CSARRQRFETQYF.

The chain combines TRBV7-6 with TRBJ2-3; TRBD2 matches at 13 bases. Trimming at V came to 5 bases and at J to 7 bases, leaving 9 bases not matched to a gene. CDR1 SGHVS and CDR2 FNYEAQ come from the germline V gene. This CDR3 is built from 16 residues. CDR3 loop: CASSKTSGGSGNTQYF. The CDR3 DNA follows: TGTGCCAGCAGCAAGACTAGCGGGGGGTCCGGGAATACGCAGTATTTT.

The CDR3 here is CASSLGYSNTEAFF. As DNA, the CDR3 is TGCGCCAGCAGCTTGGGATACAGCAACACTGAAGCTTTCTTT. The chain links TRBV5-1 to TRBJ1-1; no reliable D call. Germline V lookup: CDR1 SGHRS, CDR2 YFSETQ. Trimming stripped 0 bases from V and 2 bases from J, with 8 bases between. The CDR3 is made up of 14 amino acids.

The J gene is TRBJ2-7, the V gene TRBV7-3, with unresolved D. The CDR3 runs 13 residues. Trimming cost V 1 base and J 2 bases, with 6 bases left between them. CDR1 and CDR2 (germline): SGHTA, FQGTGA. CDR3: CASSLKGAYEQYF. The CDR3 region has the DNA TGTGCCAGCAGCTTAAAGGGCGCCTACGAGCAGTACTTC. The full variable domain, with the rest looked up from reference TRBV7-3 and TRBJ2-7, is GAGVSQTPSNKVTEKGKYVELRCDPISGHTALYWYRQSLGQGPEFLIYFQGTGAADDSGLPNDRFFAVRPEGSVSTLKIQRTERGDSAVYLCASSLKGAYEQYFGPGTRLTVT.

The CDR3 DNA reads TGTGCCAGCAGCTCGACGAGCGAGCAGTACTTC. Amino acids: CASSSTSEQYF. This chain links TRBV7-9 with TRBJ2-7; D call uncertain. The CDR3 loop spans 11 amino acids. Deletions cut 4 bases from V and 6 bases from J, with 7 bases between. Germline CDR1 SEHNR, CDR2 FQNEAQ (reference sequence).

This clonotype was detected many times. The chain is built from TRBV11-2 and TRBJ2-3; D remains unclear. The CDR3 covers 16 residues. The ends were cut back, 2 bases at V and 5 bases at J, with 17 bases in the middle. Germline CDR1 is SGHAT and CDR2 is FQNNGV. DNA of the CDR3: TGTGCCAGCAGCTTATATAGGACGTTGGGCGGAGATACGCAGTATTTT. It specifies CASSLYRTLGGDTQYF.

CDR3 in amino acids: CASSDLDRGGNNEQFF. The DNA for the CDR3 is TGTGCCAGCAGTGACCTGGACAGGGGAGGGAACAATGAGCAGTTCTTC. This chain links TRBV2 with TRBJ2-1, with 9 nucleotides matching TRBD1. V lost 3 bases and J lost 5; bases outside the gene matches: 8. CDR1 SNHLY and CDR2 FYNNEI come from the germline V gene. This CDR3 region has 16 residues.

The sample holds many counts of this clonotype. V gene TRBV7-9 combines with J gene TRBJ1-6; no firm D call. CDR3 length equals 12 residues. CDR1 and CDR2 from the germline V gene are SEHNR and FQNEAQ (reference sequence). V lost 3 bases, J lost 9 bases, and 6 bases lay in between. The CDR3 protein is CASSLGSSPLHF. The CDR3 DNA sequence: TGTGCCAGCAGCTTGGGGAGTTCACCCCTCCACTTT.